These 13 T cell receptor beta chains share one sample of origin, sequenced in a study of blood T cells in healthy people across ages. A second PCR, run for about 7 to 12 cycles, used a sample-barcoded 5' primer plus a J-beta primer mix. Each CDR3 protein is one row after TCRdb ran MiXCR on the 5' RACE reads. The sample lists approximately 780,000 distinct CDR3 sequences, roughly 24% occurring once. The sample was also linked to a second study, of T cells of mothers and their children.

The source material was blood. These receptors all come from a boy younger than 18 in good health.

This clonotype was seen repeatedly, ten times or more. The genes are TRBV16 and TRBJ1-6, with a tentative D call TRBD1 (6 bases). The V gene's germline CDR1 is KGHSY and CDR2 FQNENV. Trimming took 1 base from V and 9 from J, leaving 16 bases between them. CDR3 size: 16 residues. CDR3 loop: CASSQFSGAEGSPLHF. The CDR3 DNA is TGTGCCAGCAGCCAATTTTCAGGGGCAGAGGGTTCACCCCTCCACTTT.

J is TRBJ2-1 and V is TRBV18; D gene unclear. The germline V gene encodes CDR1 KGHSH and CDR2 LQKENI. The CDR3 contains 13 residues. Trimming took off 2 bases at V and 6 bases at J, with 8 bases between the two ends. Written as DNA, the CDR3 is TGTGCCAGCTCACCAAGTTGGCCCAATGAGCAGTTCTTC. Translation gives CASSPSWPNEQFF.

V is TRBV9 and J is TRBJ2-7; TRBD1 matches at 7 bases. Trimming at V came to 2 bases and at J to 5 bases, leaving 4 bases not matched to a gene. The germline V gene encodes CDR1 SGDLS and CDR2 YYNGEE. There are 13 residues in the CDR3. The CDR3 protein is CASSVDRVNEQYF. As DNA, the CDR3 is TGTGCCAGCAGCGTCGACAGGGTCAACGAGCAGTACTTC.

The chain carries TRBV7-2 and TRBJ1-2; tentatively, D is TRBD1 (5 bases). Germline CDR1 SGHTA, CDR2 FQGNSA. The CDR3 totals 11 residues. V dropped 4 bases and J dropped 7 bases, with 7 bases sitting between them. This CDR3 is CASSSRVGYTF. For the CDR3, the DNA is TGTGCCAGCAGCTCCAGGGTTGGCTACACCTTC. The variable domain in full, completed from reference TRBV7-2 and TRBJ1-2, reads GAGVSQSPSNKVTEKGKDVELRCDPISGHTALYWYRQSLGQGLEFLIYFQGNSAPDKSGLPSDRFSAERTGGSVSTLTIQRTQQEDSAVYLCASSSRVGYTFGSGTRLTVV.

This clonotype has just a few counts. The V and J genes are TRBV7-9 and TRBJ1-1; D is unclear. The V and J ends lost 11 bases and 1 base respectively, with 11 bases between them. CDR1 and CDR2 from the germline V gene are SEHNR and FQNEAQ (reference sequence). The CDR3 consists of 12 residues. CDR3 amino acids: CASEAENTEAFF. Here the CDR3 DNA reads TGTGCCTCTGAGGCAGAGAACACTGAAGCTTTCTTT.

The chain recombines TRBV11-2 with TRBJ2-1, with D unresolved. Germline loops: CDR1 SGHAT, CDR2 FQNNGV. The CDR3 length is 14 residues. The V end was cut by 3 bases, the J end by 9 bases, with 15 bases between. CDR3 amino acids: CASSFTQRSSEQFF. CDR3 bases: TGTGCCAGCAGCTTTACGCAGAGGTCCAGTGAGCAGTTCTTC.

There are a few counts of this clonotype. J is TRBJ1-4 and V is TRBV7-9, with D possibly matching TRBD1 (5 bases). V dropped 5 bases and J dropped 5 bases, with 12 bases sitting between them. Germline lookup yields CDR1 SEHNR and CDR2 FQNEAQ (reference sequence). This CDR3 spans 14 amino acids. DNA for the CDR3: TGTGCCAGCAGCGAGACTGGGGGGAATGAAAAACTGTTTTTT. Its protein is CASSETGGNEKLFF. Variable domain in full (rest from reference TRBV7-9 and TRBJ1-4): DTGVSQNPRHKITKRGQNVTFRCDPISEHNRLYWYRQTLGQGPEFLTYFQNEAQLEKSRLLSDRFSAERPKGSFSTLEIQRTEQGDSAMYLCASSETGGNEKLFFGSGTQLSVL.

V gene TRBV14 combines with J gene TRBJ1-6; no definite D call. CDR1 is SGHDN and CDR2 is FVKESK in the germline V gene. Between the trimmed V and J ends, which lost 0 bases and 13 bases, there was a span of 19 bases. The CDR3 has 16 amino acids. CDR3 region: CASSQDLGSGKSPLHF. DNA of the CDR3: TGTGCCAGCAGCCAAGATCTGGGCAGCGGGAAATCGCCCCTCCACTTT.

This clonotype was recorded a few times. The chain employs TRBV2 and TRBJ1-4; the D gene is possibly TRBD1 (5 bases). Per germline, CDR1 SNHLY and CDR2 FYNNEI. Trimming cost V 2 bases and J 2 bases, with 9 bases left between them. The length of the CDR3 is 15 residues. CDR3: CASSEQGATNEKLFF. The DNA for the CDR3 is TGTGCCAGCAGTGAACAGGGTGCGACTAATGAAAAACTGTTTTTT.

CDR3 in amino acids: CASSWVSGGYNEQFF. CDR3 sequence (DNA): TGTGCCAGCAGCTGGGTAAGCGGGGGCTACAATGAGCAGTTCTTC. The J gene is TRBJ2-7, the V gene TRBV5-4; 8 nucleotides line up with TRBD2. The end of the DNA aligns better with TRBJ2-1, so the J call may be wrong. This CDR3 has 15 amino acids. The V gene's germline CDR1 is SGHNT and CDR2 YYREEE (reference sequence).

The genes are TRBV6-1 and TRBJ2-1; maybe TRBD2 (5 bases). Looked up from germline, CDR1 is MNHNS and CDR2 is SASEGT. The CDR3 spans 16 residues. Trimming cost V 5 bases and J 1 base, with 15 bases left between them. CDR3: CASSRQGEGSYNEQFF. The CDR3 nucleotides read TGTGCCAGCAGTCGCCAAGGCGAGGGTTCCTACAATGAGCAGTTCTTC.

This clonotype was seen only a few times. The V gene is TRBV20-1, the J gene TRBJ2-7, with D perhaps being TRBD1 or TRBD2 (5 bases each). The germline V gene has CDR1 DFQATT and CDR2 SNEGSKA (reference sequence). The CDR3 covers 12 residues. The V end lost 6 bases, the J end lost 6 bases, and 15 bases lay between the germline ends. In DNA form, the CDR3 reads TGCAGTGCCAGACAGTCGGGGCTCGAGCAGTACTTC. It translates to CSARQSGLEQYF.

The table lists this clonotype with a few counts. The chain links TRBV2 to TRBJ1-6, with 10 bases lining up with TRBD1. Germline trimming cut 4 bases from V and 13 bases from J; bases unmatched to any gene: 4. The germline V gene has CDR1 SNHLY and CDR2 FYNNEI. The CDR3 covers 13 residues. CDR3: CASSGRDRGPLHF. The CDR3, as DNA: TGTGCCAGCAGTGGAAGGGACAGGGGTCCCCTCCACTTT.